These T cell receptor beta chains were read from a single sample in a study of blood T cells in healthy people across ages. Using its own MiXCR run on the 5' RACE reads, TCRdb lists one record per CDR3 protein. This table holds about 800,000 distinct CDR3 sequences, 46% found once. The specimen sequenced was blood. These receptors were taken from a man at least 80 years old in good health. Both conserved end residues are part of each CDR3. The order of the fields is V gene, J gene, D gene, clone size, CDR3 DNA, CDR3 protein. The D gene is left open where the match is weak. Expanded clones are given a class, and other clones once, few, many or no size at all.

>TRBV10-3|TRBJ2-7|NA|many
TGTGCCACCGGGCAGAACGCGGAGGCCTACGAGCAGTACTTC
CATGQNAEAYEQYF
>TRBV25-1|TRBJ2-5|TRBD2|few
TGTGCCAGCAGTAGCCCGGGACTAGCTAATCAAGAGACCCAGTACTTC
CASSSPGLANQETQYF
>TRBV5-6|TRBJ2-3|TRBD2|NA
TGTGCCTGCAGCTTGGGACTAGCGGAAAGAGCGGATACGCAGTATTTT
CACSLGLAERADTQYF
>TRBV5-1|TRBJ2-5|NA|few
TGCGCCAGCAGCTATATTAGCCAAAATGAGCAGTACTTC
CASSYISQNEQYF
>TRBV18|TRBJ2-1|TRBD2|NA
TGTGCCAGCTCACCACCCGCGGGGGGGGAGGATGAGCAGTTCTTC
CASSPPAGGEDEQFF
>TRBV29-1|TRBJ2-1|NA|NA
TGCAGCGTTGCAGGGGCATCCAATGAGCAGTTCTTC
CSVAGASNEQFF
>TRBV29-1|TRBJ2-7|TRBD1|few
TGCAGCGTTCACGACAGGGGTCCTTCCTACGAGCAGTACTTC
CSVHDRGPSYEQYF
>TRBV24-1|TRBJ2-1|NA|NA
TGTGCCACCAGTGCGACGGGGTATGAGCAGTTCTTC
CATSATGYEQFF
>TRBV12-3/TRBV12-4|TRBJ2-3|TRBD2|NA
TGTGCCAGCAGCCCAACTAGCGACGGGTCAGATACGCAGTATTTT
CASSPTSDGSDTQYF
>TRBV28|TRBJ2-7|TRBD2|NA
TGTGCCAGCAGGAAAGCGGGAGGGAGCTCCTACGAGCAGTACTTC
CASRKAGGSSYEQYF
>TRBV12-3/TRBV12-4|TRBJ2-3|NA|NA
TGTGCCAGCGGGCCTAGCAGGAGCTTGGATATGCAGTATTTT
CASGPSRSLDMQYF
>TRBV29-1|TRBJ1-2|NA|NA
TGCAGCGTTGAAGTCGGGTATGGCTACACCTTC
CSVEVGYGYTF
>TRBV20-1|TRBJ2-7|TRBD2|NA
TGCAGTGCTGCTGGCGAGACTAGCGGGACCTACGAGCAGTACTTC
CSAAGETSGTYEQYF
>TRBV15|TRBJ2-5|TRBD2|NA
TGTGCCACCAGCATGGGACTAGCGGGACAAGAGACCCAGTACTTC
CATSMGLAGQETQYF
>TRBV4-2|TRBJ2-1|NA|NA
TGTGCCAGCAGCCCCCGGCCTGCAAGCTCCTACAATGAGCAGTTCTTC
CASSPRPASSYNEQFF
>TRBV28|TRBJ2-1|TRBD2|NA
TGTGCCAGCACCCGACTAGCGGGCTCCTACAATGAGCAGTTCTTC
CASTRLAGSYNEQFF
>TRBV29-1|TRBJ2-1|TRBD2|many
TGCAGCGTGGCCGGGACTAGCGGGAGGGTCGGTGAGCAGTTCTTC
CSVAGTSGRVGEQFF
>TRBV27|TRBJ2-3|NA|few
TGTGCCAGTGCGGCCCGCACAGATACGCAGTATTTT
CASAARTDTQYF
>TRBV5-1|TRBJ1-5|TRBD1|NA
TGCGCCAGCAGCTTGGGCGACAGGGAAGGTCAGCCCCAGCATTTT
CASSLGDREGQPQHF
>TRBV20-1|TRBJ2-3|NA|many
TGCAGTGCTAGAAAAAGGTCGGGACGCACAGATACGCAGTATTTT
CSARKRSGRTDTQYF